The 29 T cell receptor beta chains listed next were all sequenced from one sample in a study of post-analysis software for immune sequencing data. What these receptors recognize is not known. The authors incorporated unique molecular identifiers into the TCR beta cDNA libraries. TCRdb reprocessed the PCR reads via MiXCR and lists one record per CDR3 protein. This repertoire shows hundreds of thousands of distinct CDR3 sequences, around 60% found once; its top ten account for around 11%. Study-wide points: Roughly five TRBV segments were significantly more frequent in patients than in controls. TRBV5-6, TRBV5-1 and TRBV20-1 were among these segments.

The sequenced sample consisted of blood. These receptor sequences come from a girl aged 2-10 years with multiple sclerosis.

This clonotype came up a few times. The J gene is TRBJ2-7, the V gene TRBV20-1; D gene uncertain. Trimming cost V 2 bases and J 5 bases, with 7 bases left between them. CDR1 and CDR2 from the germline V gene are DFQATT and SNEGSKA (reference sequence). The CDR3 totals 11 residues. The CDR3 spells CSARQSHEQYF. The CDR3 DNA reads as TGCAGTGCTAGACAGTCCCACGAGCAGTACTTC.

The chain has TRBV20-1 and TRBJ2-5; TRBD2 agrees at 11 bases. This CDR3 has 15 residues. CDR1 and CDR2 from the germline V gene are DFQATT and SNEGSKA (reference sequence). J gave up 2 bases and V 6 bases, and 8 bases lay outside the gene matches. In DNA, the CDR3 is TGCAGTGCACCCACTAGCGGGAGCCTTCAAGAGACCCAGTACTTC. This gives the protein CSAPTSGSLQETQYF.

V gene TRBV14 combines with J gene TRBJ2-1; 7 nucleotides line up with TRBD2. V dropped 0 bases and J dropped 2; count of bases not matched to a gene: 7. CDR3 size: 17 residues. Germline V gene lookup returns CDR1 SGHDN and CDR2 FVKESK. CDR3 region: CASSQEWRGSAYNEQFF. CDR3 sequence (DNA): TGTGCCAGCAGCCAAGAGTGGCGGGGGTCTGCCTACAATGAGCAGTTCTTC.

V usage is TRBV12-3 or TRBV12-4 and J usage is TRBJ2-5; 7 nucleotides agree with TRBD1. The CDR3 has 13 amino acids. Germline trimming cut 8 bases from V and 2 bases from J; bases unmatched to any gene: 5. The CDR3 here is CASSGTAQETQYF. The CDR3 nucleotides are TGTGCCAGCTCTGGGACAGCTCAAGAGACCCAGTACTTC.

The CDR3 nucleotides read TGCGCCAGCAGCATTTCCGGGAGAGTGTCCGATGAGCAGTTCTTC. This gives the protein CASSISGRVSDEQFF. The V and J genes are TRBV5-1 and TRBJ2-1; D is perhaps TRBD2 (6 bases). V dropped 4 bases and J dropped 8 bases, with 19 bases sitting between them. CDR1 SGHRS and CDR2 YFSETQ come from the germline V gene. The CDR3 contains 15 residues.

This clonotype has just a few counts. This chain links TRBV19 with TRBJ2-1; D unclear. CDR3 length equals 14 residues. Germline V gene lookup returns CDR1 LNHDA and CDR2 SQIVND (reference sequence). V was cut by 7 bases and J by 0 bases, with 10 bases left in between. The CDR3 bases are TGTGCCAGTACCACACCAAGCTCCTACAATGAGCAGTTCTTC. Amino acids: CASTTPSSYNEQFF.

The V call is TRBV12-3 or TRBV12-4, the J call TRBJ1-5, with a possible D match to TRBD1 (6 bases). Trimming took off 8 bases at V and 2 bases at J, with 13 bases between the two ends. The CDR3 has 14 residues. The DNA for the CDR3 is TGTGCCAGCGTAATAGGGGGGGGCAATCAGCCCCAGCATTTT. Amino acids: CASVIGGGNQPQHF.

The V gene is TRBV29-1, the J gene TRBJ2-1; no clear D. There are 10 residues in the CDR3. The V and J ends lost 7 bases and 10 bases respectively, with 11 bases between them. Germline assignment: CDR1 SQVTM and CDR2 ANQGSEA. The CDR3 DNA is TGCAGCGGTGCCTCGGTGGAGCAGTTCTTC. It translates to CSGASVEQFF.

The V gene is TRBV12-3 or TRBV12-4, the J gene TRBJ1-1; 12 positions match TRBD1. V shed 4 bases, J shed 1 base, and the junction held 7 bases outside the gene matches. The CDR3 has 17 residues. The CDR3 DNA reads TGTGCCAGCAGTTACCGGGACAGGGGGCCCCCGAACACTGAAGCTTTCTTT. Encoded protein: CASSYRDRGPPNTEAFF.

V is TRBV7-9 and J is TRBJ2-1; no firm D call. CDR3 length equals 17 residues. Trimming removed 5 bases at V and 0 bases at J, with 17 bases between. Germline V gives CDR1 SEHNR, CDR2 FQNEAQ (reference sequence). Here the CDR3 reads CASSPPHSTSSYNEQFF. The CDR3, as DNA: TGTGCCAGCAGCCCCCCCCACAGCACGAGCTCCTACAATGAGCAGTTCTTC.

The chain is built from TRBV25-1 and TRBJ2-1; D uncertain. CDR1 and CDR2 (germline): MGHDK, SYGVNS. This CDR3 is built from 12 residues. Trimming took 2 bases from V and 6 from J, leaving 5 bases between them. The CDR3 loop reads CASSEGINEQFF. CDR3 nucleotides: TGTGCCAGCAGTGAAGGCATCAATGAGCAGTTCTTC.

The rearrangement links TRBV7-2 to TRBJ1-3; D unclear. There are 16 residues in the CDR3. Trimming removed 1 base at V and 0 bases at J, with 10 bases between. Per germline, CDR1 SGHTA and CDR2 FQGNSA. The CDR3 reads CASSLGLFSSGNTIYF. CDR3 in DNA: TGTGCCAGCAGCTTAGGACTCTTTAGCTCTGGAAACACCATATATTTT.

V gene TRBV5-1 combines with J gene TRBJ2-3; TRBD2 matches at 9 bases. Per germline, CDR1 SGHRS and CDR2 YFSETQ. V gave up 2 bases and J gave up 6 bases; unmatched junction bases: 19. The CDR3 runs 19 residues. As DNA, the CDR3 is TGCGCCAGCAGCTTAAAACTGGGGACTAGCCCATGGGAGGCCGATACGCAGTATTTT. Protein sequence: CASSLKLGTSPWEADTQYF.

The genes are TRBV10-3 and TRBJ2-3; 9 bases align to TRBD1. The germline V gene encodes CDR1 ENHRY and CDR2 SYGVKD. The CDR3 covers 14 residues. With V trimmed by 10 bases and J by 0 bases, 5 bases remained unmatched. In DNA form, the CDR3 reads TGTGCCAGCACCGGGACAGGGAGCACAGATACGCAGTATTTT. This translates into CASTGTGSTDTQYF.

This chain joins TRBV12-5 and TRBJ2-1, with 7 nucleotides matching TRBD2. Germline V gene sequence: CDR1 LGHNT, CDR2 FRNRAP. The CDR3 covers 12 residues. J lost 5 bases, V lost 9 bases, and 4 bases had no gene match. CDR3: CARGGGNNEQFF. CDR3 DNA: TGTGCTAGGGGGGGAGGGAACAATGAGCAGTTCTTC.

In its sample, this clonotype was seen a few times. The rearrangement links TRBV6-5 to TRBJ2-5, with 7 bases that match TRBD2. The CDR3 contains 16 residues. Per the germline V gene, CDR1 is MNHEY and CDR2 is SVGAGI. J was trimmed by 2 bases and V by 0 bases; bases with no gene match: 6. The CDR3 region is CASSYSSSGIQETQYF. CDR3 nucleotide sequence: TGTGCCAGCAGTTACTCGTCTAGCGGCATACAAGAGACCCAGTACTTC.

This clonotype was found a few times. The chain combines TRBV5-1 with TRBJ2-3; D call uncertain. CDR1 SGHRS and CDR2 YFSETQ come from the germline V gene. The CDR3 consists of 15 residues. Trimming cost V 4 bases and J 0 bases, with 12 bases left between them. DNA for the CDR3: TGCGCCAGCAGCGAAGTGACACATAGCACAGATACGCAGTATTTT. Translated: CASSEVTHSTDTQYF. Filled out from reference TRBV5-1 and TRBJ2-3, the complete variable domain reads KAGVTQTPRYLIKTRGQQVTLSCSPISGHRSVSWYQQTPGQGLQFLFEYFSETQRNKGNFPGRFSGRQFSNSRSEMNVSTLELGDSALYLCASSEVTHSTDTQYFGPGTRLTVL.

This clonotype was counted only a few times. This sequence joins TRBV27 and TRBJ2-5, with 11 bases fitting TRBD2. The J segment lost 3 bases and the V segment lost 4 bases, leaving 7 bases of the junction unmatched. CDR3 size: 16 residues. From germline, CDR1 is MNHEY and CDR2 SMNVEV (reference sequence). The CDR3 loop is CASSSQTSGIKETQYF. In DNA, the CDR3 is TGTGCCAGCAGTTCTCAGACTAGCGGGATAAAAGAGACCCAGTACTTC.

The chain uses TRBV13 and TRBJ2-1; 14 positions match TRBD2. This CDR3 has 16 residues. Germline assignment: CDR1 PRHDT and CDR2 FYEKMQ (reference sequence). Trimming removed 6 bases from V and 12 bases from J; junction bases left unmatched: 13. The CDR3 nucleotides read TGTGCCAGCAGGGCTGCCGGGACTAGCGGGAGTAGAGGGCAGTTCTTC. Translating gives CASRAAGTSGSRGQFF.

The genes are TRBV28 and TRBJ2-7; no reliable D call. The CDR3 sequence is 12 residues long. Trimming pared 5 bases from V and 4 bases from J, leaving 9 bases between. From germline, CDR1 is MDHEN and CDR2 SYDVKM. For the CDR3, the DNA is TGTGCCAGCAGTGAGACGGGTTACGAGCAGTACTTC. Translating it yields CASSETGYEQYF.

This clonotype was counted only a few times. The CDR3 here is CASSQDPAGGFSSYNEQFF. In DNA, the CDR3 is TGTGCCAGCAGCCAAGATCCAGCGGGAGGATTTAGCTCCTACAATGAGCAGTTCTTC. This chain links TRBV3-1 with TRBJ2-1; 9 bases match TRBD2. Germline V CDR1 and CDR2: LGHDT, YNNKEL (reference sequence). CDR3 length: 19 residues. The junction had 9 bases not matched to a gene; V was cut back by 0 bases and J by 0 bases.

This rearrangement joins TRBV6-5 to TRBJ1-4; possibly TRBD1 for D (6 bases). V was cut by 5 bases and J by 3 bases, with 13 bases left in between. CDR3 length: 15 residues. The V gene's germline CDR1 is MNHEY and CDR2 SVGAGI. DNA of the CDR3: TGTGCCAGCAGTCCCCGGCCAGGGGCTAATGAAAAACTGTTTTTT. Its protein is CASSPRPGANEKLFF.

V and J are TRBV4-3 and TRBJ2-1; 10 bases fit TRBD2. CDR3 length: 15 residues. CDR1 is LGHNA and CDR2 is YSLEER in the germline V gene. Unmatched junction bases numbered 5, after V lost 4 bases and J lost 5 bases. DNA for the CDR3: TGCGCCAGCAGCCCACAGCGGGGGGGCCACAATGAGCAGTTCTTC. As protein: CASSPQRGGHNEQFF.

This clonotype was recorded a few times. V is TRBV5-1 and J is TRBJ2-1; 11 nucleotides agree with TRBD2. Trimming took 2 bases from V and 7 from J; bases not matched to a gene: 11. The CDR3 is 17 amino acids. Germline-derived CDR1 and CDR2 are SGHRS and YFSETQ. The CDR3 reads CASSLQGTSGDTNEQFF. The CDR3 DNA reads as TGCGCCAGCAGCTTACAAGGGACTAGCGGAGATACGAATGAGCAGTTCTTC.

The table lists this clonotype with a count of one. The gene calls are TRBV15 and TRBJ2-7, with D uncertain. Germline lookup yields CDR1 LNHNV and CDR2 YYDKDF (reference sequence). The CDR3 contains 14 residues. V gave up 0 bases and J gave up 5 bases, with 11 bases separating them. The CDR3 loop is CATSRDRSADEQYF. As DNA, the CDR3 is TGTGCCACCAGCAGAGATCGTTCGGCGGACGAGCAGTACTTC.

This rearrangement joins TRBV20-1 to TRBJ2-3; TRBD2 might be the D (6 bases). Germline values: CDR1 DFQATT, CDR2 SNEGSKA (reference sequence). The CDR3 runs 14 residues. With 3 bases removed from V and 6 bases from J, the gap between germline ends came to 16 bases. Here the CDR3 DNA reads TGCAGTGCTAGGCCGGGCGGGATGGGGGATACGCAGTATTTT. This translates into CSARPGGMGDTQYF.

A note on this clonotype: The junction differs from germline at one of its ends, possibly a read error. The chain uses TRBV29-1 and TRBJ2-5; 7 positions match TRBD2. From germline, CDR1 is SQVTM and CDR2 ANQGSEA. The CDR3 sequence is 16 residues long. CDR3 coding DNA: TGCAGCGTCCTCGGGGGAGGGGAGGTTCTTGTTCAGACCCTGTACTTC. This sequence encodes CSVLGGGEVLVQTLYF.

The V and J genes are TRBV5-1 and TRBJ2-5, with 9 bases identical to TRBD1. The J segment lost 4 bases and the V segment lost 3 bases, leaving 7 bases of the junction unmatched. Germline V gene lookup returns CDR1 SGHRS and CDR2 YFSETQ. This CDR3 has 15 residues. The CDR3 sequence is CASSSGTGMGETQYF. As DNA, the CDR3 is TGCGCCAGCAGCTCCGGGACAGGGATGGGAGAGACCCAGTACTTC. Supplemented by reference TRBV5-1 and TRBJ2-5, the full variable domain reads KAGVTQTPRYLIKTRGQQVTLSCSPISGHRSVSWYQQTPGQGLQFLFEYFSETQRNKGNFPGRFSGRQFSNSRSEMNVSTLELGDSALYLCASSSGTGMGETQYFGPGTRLLVL.

The V and J genes are TRBV20-1 and TRBJ2-1; no firm D call. Trimming removed 0 bases from V and 5 bases from J, with 8 bases in between. Germline V gene data show CDR1 as DFQATT and CDR2 as SNEGSKA (reference sequence). The CDR3 runs to 13 residues. Written as DNA, the CDR3 is TGCAGTGCTAGAGATGTGGGTAACAATGAGCAGTTCTTC. It encodes CSARDVGNNEQFF.